Sequencing of this T cell receptor (beta chain) was carried out in a study of cytomegalovirus exposure and HLA in healthy donors. Study-wide background: Within the Caucasian-associated ancestry cluster were 65% to 85% of the roughly 360 genotyped donors.

The CDR3 totals 11 residues. Germline V gene sequence: CDR1 MDHEN, CDR2 SYDVKM. Primers: 60 Vbeta forward and 13 Jbeta reverse. The assay was immunoSEQ multiplex PCR, and TCRdb's table has in-frame clones only and misses some. The sample includes 90,000 or so clones, about 69% of them seen just once. The receptor was derived from a woman between 18 and 29 years old in good health and CMV-seropositive. The chain is built from TRBV28 and TRBJ2-5; the D is unclear. The J call may not be correct, given that the DNA end is closer to TRBJ2-7. The specimen sequenced was PBMCs. This chain's CDR3 is CASSAVYEQYF. The CDR3 DNA follows: TGTGCCAGCAGTGCCGTCTACGAGCAGTACTTC.